This passage covers 3 T cell receptor beta chains from one sample sequenced in a study of blood T cells in healthy people across ages. A second PCR, run for about 6 to 11 cycles, used a sample-barcoded 5' primer plus a J-beta primer mix. From the 5' RACE reads, TCRdb called clonotypes with MiXCR, one entry per CDR3 protein. The sample lists 800,000 to 950,000 distinct CDR3 sequences; about 48% were seen once. Material for sequencing was blood. The receptor set was obtained from a man aged 25-45 years in good health.

This clonotype was seen a handful of times. The chain couples TRBV24-1 to TRBJ2-1; 11 bases align to TRBD1. There are 14 residues in the CDR3. The germline gives CDR1 KGHDR, CDR2 SFDVKD. V trimming: 8 bases; J trimming: 6 bases; junction bases outside the gene matches: 5. CDR3 sequence: CATNTGTGGNEQFF. The CDR3 region has the DNA TGTGCCACCAATACCGGGACAGGGGGCAATGAGCAGTTCTTC.

This rearrangement joins TRBV29-1 to TRBJ1-2; D remains ambiguous. The ends were cut back, 3 bases at V and 8 bases at J, with 16 bases in the middle. CDR3 length: 13 residues. From germline, CDR1 is SQVTM and CDR2 ANQGSEA. Written as DNA, the CDR3 is TGCAGCGTTGATAAAGCCGGCAGTGGCGGCTACACCTTC. Encoded protein: CSVDKAGSGGYTF.

The chain recombines TRBV9 with TRBJ2-7, with 7 positions matching TRBD1. CDR3 length equals 15 residues. Germline assignment: CDR1 SGDLS and CDR2 YYNGEE. The V segment lost 0 bases and the J segment 7 bases; nucleotides outside the gene matches: 10. For the CDR3, the DNA is TGTGCCAGCAGCGTAGCCGGACAGGCGTACAATGAGCAGTACTTC. It codes for CASSVAGQAYNEQYF.